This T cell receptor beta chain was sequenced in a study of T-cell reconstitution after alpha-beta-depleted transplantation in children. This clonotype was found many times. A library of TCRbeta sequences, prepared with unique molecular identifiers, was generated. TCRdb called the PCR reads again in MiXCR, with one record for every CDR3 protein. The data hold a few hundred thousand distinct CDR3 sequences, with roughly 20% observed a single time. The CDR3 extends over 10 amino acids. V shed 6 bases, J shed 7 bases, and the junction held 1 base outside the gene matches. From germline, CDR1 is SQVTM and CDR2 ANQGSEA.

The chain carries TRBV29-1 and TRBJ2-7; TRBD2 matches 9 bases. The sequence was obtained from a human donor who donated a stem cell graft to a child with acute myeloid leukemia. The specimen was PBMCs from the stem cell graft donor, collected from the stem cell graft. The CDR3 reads CSVLAGEQYF. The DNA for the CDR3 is TGCAGCGTCCTAGCGGGAGAGCAGTACTTC.